What follows is one T cell receptor beta chain and its context. Its antigen is undetermined. This sample is drawn from a study of T cell repertoires in cytomegalovirus infection. At the level of the study: Recently described HLA-C-restricted plus well-studied HLA-B-restricted CMV epitopes were used. Indicated by public TCR beta signatures were CMV infection and matching HLA type.

MiXCR was run by TCRdb on the reads, yielding one entry per CDR3 protein. The sample includes 650,000 to 900,000 distinct CDR3 sequences, almost 30% of them seen just once. After removal of 6 bases from V and 4 bases from J, the junction contained 14 bases not matched to a gene. CDR1 is LNHDA and CDR2 is SQIVND in the germline V gene (reference sequence). The CDR3 has 19 amino acids. This clonotype was sampled from a human donor in good health (CMV status not recorded). Some clones in this sample may be carry-over from other donors' samples. The source material was cultured CD8+ T cells from PBMCs, sampled from culture after CMV antigen stimulation. The chain joins TRBV19 to TRBJ2-5, with 16 bases identical to TRBD2. This chain's CDR3 is CASRPGTSGGAFSSETQYF. The CDR3 coding sequence is TGTGCCAGTAGGCCGGGGACTAGCGGGGGGGCCTTCTCCTCAGAGACCCAGTACTTC.